The 29 T cell receptor beta chains listed next were all sequenced from one sample in a study of cytomegalovirus exposure and HLA in healthy donors. In the PCR, 60 Vbeta and 13 Jbeta primers were used. Method: immunoSEQ multiplex PCR; TCRdb's copy keeps in-frame clones and lacks some. The data hold about 140,000 clones, with 78% observed a single time. The sample taken for sequencing was PBMCs. The receptors were sampled from a male donor in good health and CMV-seronegative.

The rearrangement links TRBV5-1 to TRBJ2-3, with 8 bases aligning to TRBD2. Unmatched junction bases numbered 15, after V lost 3 bases and J lost 6 bases. This CDR3 is built from 17 residues. Germline V gene sequence: CDR1 SGHRS, CDR2 YFSETQ. This chain's CDR3 is CASSYLGGSGSSDTQYF. The CDR3 DNA sequence: TGCGCCAGCAGCTACCTCGGGGGCAGCGGGAGTTCCGATACGCAGTATTTT.

The J gene is TRBJ2-5, the V gene TRBV5-5; the D is unclear. The V end was cut by 4 bases, the J end by 0 bases, with 13 bases between. Germline CDR1 SGHKS, CDR2 YYEKEE (reference sequence). The CDR3 contains 15 residues. CDR3 nucleotides: TGTGCCAGCAGCCCTCAAAGCCCGAACCAAGAGACCCAGTACTTC. This encodes CASSPQSPNQETQYF.

The chain employs TRBV5-4 and TRBJ2-3; D might be TRBD2 (6 bases). This CDR3 has 15 amino acids. V shed 4 bases and J shed 0 bases, with 12 bases lying between them. CDR1 and CDR2 (germline): SGHNT, YYREEE (reference sequence). Here the CDR3 DNA reads TGTGCCAGCAGCACCGGGGGAGGCAGCACAGATACGCAGTATTTT. Translating it yields CASSTGGGSTDTQYF.

This sequence joins TRBV30 and TRBJ1-2; no definite D call. The germline V and J ends were trimmed by 1 base and 11 bases, with 14 bases remaining between them. The CDR3 totals 12 residues. The germline V gene has CDR1 GTSNPN and CDR2 SVGIG (reference sequence). CDR3 region: CAWSDMVFGYTF. DNA of the CDR3: TGTGCCTGGAGTGACATGGTATTTGGTTACACCTTC.

Turning to this clone: Germline is not matched at one junction end, which may reflect a read error. The chain couples TRBV5-1 to TRBJ1-2; 9 bases map to TRBD1. CDR3 length: 15 amino acids. Germline lookup yields CDR1 SGHRS and CDR2 YFSETQ. The CDR3 loop is CASSLAQGAGYGYPF. DNA for the CDR3: TGCGCCAGCAGCTTGGCACAGGGGGCGGGATATGGCTACCCCTTC.

The chain joins TRBV4-3 to TRBJ1-5; D possibly corresponds to TRBD1 (5 bases). Trimming left V 0 bases short and J 2 bases short, with 8 bases between. The CDR3 spans 15 residues. Germline assignment: CDR1 LGHNA and CDR2 YSLEER. The CDR3 reads CASSQDSRGNQPQHF. CDR3 DNA: TGCGCCAGCAGCCAAGATAGCAGGGGCAATCAGCCCCAGCATTTT.

This clone was seen only once. The rearrangement joins TRBV30 to TRBJ1-2; D is possibly TRBD1 (5 bases). In germline, CDR1 is GTSNPN, CDR2 SVGIG (reference sequence). CDR3 length: 14 amino acids. Trimming removed 2 bases from V and 4 bases from J, with 14 bases in between. The CDR3 sequence is CAWSRRASTYGYTF. The CDR3 DNA sequence: TGTGCCTGGAGTCGCAGGGCCTCTACCTATGGCTACACCTTC.

This clone was counted only a few times. CDR3 amino acids: CASSARLATNTDTQYF. CDR3 bases: TGTGCCAGCAGCGCAAGACTAGCGACTAACACAGATACGCAGTATTTT. This chain connects TRBV9 to TRBJ2-3, with 8 bases lining up with TRBD2. The CDR3 spans 16 residues. The V segment lost 3 bases and the J segment 2 bases; nucleotides outside the gene matches: 8. The V gene's germline CDR1 is SGDLS and CDR2 YYNGEE.

The chain combines TRBV7-2 with TRBJ2-3, with 16 nucleotides matching TRBD2. Germline V gene lookup returns CDR1 SGHTA and CDR2 FQGNSA. This CDR3 region has 18 residues. The J segment lost 5 bases and the V segment lost 6 bases, leaving 11 bases of the junction unmatched. The CDR3 DNA reads TGTGCCAGCAGAGCAGCCGGGACTAGCGGGGGGGCTGGAGATACGCAGTATTTT. Translating it yields CASRAAGTSGGAGDTQYF.

This chain joins TRBV27 and TRBJ2-1, with D possibly TRBD2 on 7 matching bases. Deletions cut 5 bases from V and 10 bases from J, with 15 bases between. Germline assignment: CDR1 MNHEY and CDR2 SMNVEV (reference sequence). CDR3 length equals 13 residues. CDR3 residues: CASSTGRGREQFF. Written as DNA, the CDR3 is TGTGCCAGCAGTACGGGGCGGGGGCGGGAGCAGTTCTTC.

This clone turned up a few times. The chain uses TRBV10-3 and TRBJ2-1, with D tentatively TRBD1 (5 bases). Between the trimmed V and J ends, which lost 8 bases and 9 bases, there was a span of 17 bases. This CDR3 is 13 amino acids long. Germline CDR1 ENHRY, CDR2 SYGVKD. CDR3 region: CAIDGAGNGEQFF. CDR3 DNA sequence: TGTGCCATCGATGGCGCAGGGAATGGTGAGCAGTTCTTC.

This sequence joins TRBV6-5 and TRBJ2-7; TRBD2 matches at 8 bases. CDR1 and CDR2 from the germline V gene are MNHEY and SVGAGI. The V gene end was trimmed by 2 bases and the J gene end by 2 bases; junction bases not matched to a gene: 8. CDR3 length: 16 amino acids. The CDR3 sequence is CASSYLRLAQPYEQYF. CDR3 coding DNA: TGTGCCAGCAGTTACCTCAGACTAGCGCAGCCCTACGAGCAGTACTTC.

About this clone: A junction end diverges from the germline sequence, so it may reflect a read error. The chain employs TRBV7-9 and TRBJ1-1; D remains unclear. The germline V gene has CDR1 SEHNR and CDR2 FQNEAQ (reference sequence). The CDR3 loop spans 15 amino acids. DNA for the CDR3: TGTTCCAGCAGCTTTCTACTCACCGACAAACAGGAAGCTTTCTTT. Its protein is CSSSFLLTDKQEAFF.

The chain couples TRBV12-5 to TRBJ2-1, with 11 positions matching TRBD2. In germline, CDR1 is LGHNT, CDR2 FRNRAP. CDR3 size: 16 residues. V gave up 5 bases and J gave up 9 bases; unmatched junction bases: 12. DNA of the CDR3: TGTGCTAGTGGTGGCGGACTAGCGGGCCGGATACGTGAGCAGTTCTTC. Translated: CASGGGLAGRIREQFF.

This chain joins TRBV9 and TRBJ1-2; 10 positions agree with TRBD1. V gave up 4 bases and J gave up 0 bases; unmatched junction bases: 9. The CDR3 spans 17 residues. Per the germline V gene, CDR1 is SGDLS and CDR2 is YYNGEE. CDR3 sequence reads: CASSLGTGADTNYGYTF. CDR3 DNA: TGTGCCAGCAGCCTGGGGACAGGGGCCGATACTAACTATGGCTACACCTTC.

This clone has a single count. Other DNA sequences in the sample encode the same CDR3. The chain joins TRBV7-9 to TRBJ2-7, with 8 bases fitting TRBD2. The V gene end was trimmed by 4 bases and the J gene end by 9 bases; junction bases not matched to a gene: 14. This CDR3 contains 15 residues. Germline values: CDR1 SEHNR, CDR2 FQNEAQ (reference sequence). This CDR3 is CASSSTTSGRRGQYF. CDR3 DNA sequence: TGTGCCAGCAGCTCAACCACTAGCGGAAGACGCGGGCAGTACTTC. The full variable domain, its missing parts supplied by reference TRBV7-9 and TRBJ2-7, is DTGVSQNPRHKITKRGQNVTFRCDPISEHNRLYWYRQTLGQGPEFLTYFQNEAQLEKSRLLSDRFSAERPKGSFSTLEIQRTEQGDSAMYLCASSSTTSGRRGQYFGPGTRLTVT.

The chain carries TRBV11-2 and TRBJ2-5; D is unresolved. Trimming cost V 0 bases and J 6 bases, with 8 bases left between them. Germline V gives CDR1 SGHAT, CDR2 FQNNGV. This CDR3 is 13 amino acids long. Here the CDR3 DNA reads TGTGCCAGCAGCTTAGATCCTACTAAGACCCAGTACTTC. Its translation is CASSLDPTKTQYF.

Only one count was recorded for this clone. The chain joins TRBV4-2 to TRBJ2-3; possible D gene TRBD2, 6 bases. The CDR3 has 13 residues. V lost 1 base and J 10 bases, leaving 12 bases between the germline ends. Germline lookup yields CDR1 LGHNA and CDR2 YNFKEQ. The DNA of the CDR3 is TGTGCCAGCAGCCAAGCAACGGGAGAGTCGCAGTATTTT. Translated, it gives CASSQATGESQYF.

V gene TRBV7-3 combines with J gene TRBJ2-7; 8 bases align to TRBD1. The germline CDR1 and CDR2 sequences are SGHTA and FQGTGA. V gave up 4 bases and J gave up 2 bases; unmatched junction bases: 7. The CDR3 is 15 residues long. This CDR3 reads CASSSTPDRAYEQYF. CDR3 DNA sequence: TGTGCCAGCAGCTCAACTCCGGACAGGGCCTACGAGCAGTACTTC.

The chain joins TRBV6-1 to TRBJ1-3; no firm D call. CDR1 is MNHNS, CDR2 SASEGT, per germline. The V and J ends lost 0 bases and 4 bases respectively, with 19 bases between them. CDR3 length: 18 residues. The CDR3 sequence is CASSEAVGSGAGGNTIYF. In DNA, the CDR3 is TGTGCCAGCAGTGAAGCCGTGGGTTCCGGAGCGGGGGGAAACACCATATATTTT.

On this clone itself: A junction boundary mismatches the germline segment, possibly from a read error. The J gene is TRBJ2-1, the V gene TRBV7-7, with TRBD1 matching over 10 bases. Germline V gene lookup returns CDR1 SSHAT and CDR2 FNYEAQ (reference sequence). The CDR3 is 15 residues long. The CDR3 DNA reads as TGTGCTAGCAGCTTAGACAGGGGGCAGTACAATGAGCAGTTCTTC. Its translation is CASSLDRGQYNEQFF.

The chain is built from TRBV5-6 and TRBJ1-5; possibly TRBD1 for D (6 bases). Trimming left V 4 bases short and J 5 bases short, with 13 bases between. This CDR3 region has 14 residues. Germline V gives CDR1 SGHDT, CDR2 YYEEEE. The CDR3 nucleotides read TGTGCCAGCAGCCTCAGGACAGTATATCAGCCCCAGCATTTT. Protein: CASSLRTVYQPQHF.

The chain joins TRBV29-1 to TRBJ1-2; TRBD1 matches 7 bases. CDR1 and CDR2 (germline): SQVTM, ANQGSEA. V was pared by 3 bases and J by 8 bases, with 9 bases of the junction left unmatched. The CDR3 runs to 13 residues. This CDR3 is CSVEEDRAGGYTF. The CDR3 region has the DNA TGCAGCGTTGAGGAAGACAGGGCTGGGGGCTACACCTTC.

The chain uses TRBV5-1 and TRBJ1-4, with D unresolved. V was pared by 0 bases and J by 3 bases, with 6 bases between. Germline values: CDR1 SGHRS, CDR2 YFSETQ. The CDR3 is 14 amino acids. The CDR3 DNA sequence: TGCGCCAGCAGCTTGGGACAAGCTAATGAAAAACTGTTTTTT. Translation: CASSLGQANEKLFF.

The V gene is TRBV4-3, the J gene TRBJ2-2; possibly TRBD2 for D (6 bases). V lost 0 bases, J lost 4 bases, and 9 bases lay in between. The CDR3 extends over 15 amino acids. Germline V gene sequence: CDR1 LGHNA, CDR2 YSLEER. The CDR3 reads CASSQDMGGTGELFF. CDR3 DNA sequence: TGCGCCAGCAGCCAAGATATGGGGGGCACCGGGGAGCTGTTTTTT.

This clone has only one observation. The chain joins TRBV19 to TRBJ2-1; 8 positions match TRBD1. The trim removed 3 bases at V and 9 bases at J, leaving 4 bases unmatched. The CDR3 is made up of 13 amino acids. The germline V gene encodes CDR1 LNHDA and CDR2 SQIVND (reference sequence). The CDR3 DNA reads as TGTGCCAGTAGTATGGACAGGGTCGGTGAGCAGTTCTTC. Translated: CASSMDRVGEQFF.

This clone was seen only once. The chain is built from TRBV4-2 and TRBJ2-7; 8 bases are a match to TRBD2. In germline, CDR1 is LGHNA, CDR2 YNFKEQ. The V segment lost 4 bases and the J segment 4 bases; nucleotides outside the gene matches: 15. The CDR3 has 17 residues. CDR3 DNA sequence: TGTGCCAGCAGCCGTGCAGTGACAGCGGGAGAGGAGTACGAGCAGTACTTC. It is translated as CASSRAVTAGEEYEQYF.

This clone appeared a single time. The chain joins TRBV19 to TRBJ1-3; D not certain. The CDR3 is 14 amino acids. Trimming took off 2 bases at V and 0 bases at J, with 5 bases between the two ends. Germline values: CDR1 LNHDA, CDR2 SQIVND (reference sequence). CDR3 loop: CASSIIDSGNTIYF. The DNA of the CDR3 is TGTGCCAGTAGTATAATAGACTCTGGAAACACCATATATTTT.

This clone was recorded a few times. This sequence joins TRBV13 and TRBJ2-1; TRBD2 aligns across 8 bases. V shed 5 bases and J 4 bases; nucleotides not matched to a gene: 13. This CDR3 comprises 17 residues. Per germline, CDR1 PRHDT and CDR2 FYEKMQ (reference sequence). The CDR3 DNA follows: TGTGCCAGCAGCCAAGGGTCAGCGGGAGAGCCGTACAATGAGCAGTTCTTC. Translation gives CASSQGSAGEPYNEQFF.